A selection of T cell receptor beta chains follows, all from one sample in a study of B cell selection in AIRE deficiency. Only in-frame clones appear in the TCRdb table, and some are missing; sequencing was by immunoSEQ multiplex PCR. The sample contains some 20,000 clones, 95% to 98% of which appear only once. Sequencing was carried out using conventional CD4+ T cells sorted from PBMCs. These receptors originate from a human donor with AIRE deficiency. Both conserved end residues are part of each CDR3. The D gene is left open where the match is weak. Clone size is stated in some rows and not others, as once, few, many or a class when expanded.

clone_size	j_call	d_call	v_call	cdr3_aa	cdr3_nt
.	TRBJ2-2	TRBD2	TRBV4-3	CASSQDPARMASGIWELFF	TGCGCCAGCAGCCAAGATCCGGCCCGTATGGCTAGCGGGATATGGGAGCTGTTTTTT
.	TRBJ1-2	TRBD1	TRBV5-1	CASSPGQEAANYGYTF	TGCGCCAGCAGCCCGGGACAGGAGGCTGCTAACTATGGCTACACCTTC
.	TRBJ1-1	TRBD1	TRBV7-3	CASSLDRDSTEAFF	TGTGCCAGCAGCTTAGACCGGGACAGCACTGAAGCTTTCTTT
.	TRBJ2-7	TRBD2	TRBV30	CAWRGTSGYEQYF	TGTGCCTGGAGGGGGACTAGCGGCTACGAGCAGTACTTC
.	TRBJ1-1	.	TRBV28	CASSLAGYRNTEAFF	TGTGCCAGCAGTTTAGCAGGGTACCGGAACACTGAAGCTTTCTTT
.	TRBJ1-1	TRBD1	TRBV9	CASSVDGQANTEAFF	TGTGCCAGCAGCGTAGATGGACAGGCTAACACTGAAGCTTTCTTT
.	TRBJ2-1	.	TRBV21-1	CASSKGQREVYNEQFF	TGTGCCAGCAGCAAAGGACAGCGGGAGGTCTACAATGAGCAGTTCTTC
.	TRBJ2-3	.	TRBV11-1	CASSLAAARMGTDTQYF	TGTGCCAGCAGCTTAGCCGCTGCCAGGATGGGCACAGATACGCAGTATTTT
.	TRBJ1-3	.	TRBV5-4	CASSLGGQTSGNTIYF	TGTGCCAGCAGCTTGGGTGGTCAAACCTCTGGAAACACCATATATTTT
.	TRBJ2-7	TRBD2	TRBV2	CASRARGGGYTEQYF	TGTGCCAGCAGAGCCCGTGGGGGGGGTTATACGGAGCAGTACTTC
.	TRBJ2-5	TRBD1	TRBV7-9	CASSQRGPTNGTQYF	TGTGCCAGCAGCCAAAGGGGGCCAACCAATGGGACCCAGTACTTC
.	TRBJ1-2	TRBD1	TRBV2	CASSAWQGVIGYTF	TGTGCCAGCAGTGCTTGGCAGGGGGTTATTGGCTACACCTTC
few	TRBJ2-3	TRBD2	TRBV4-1	CASSQVIIRSGLGTDTQYF	TGCGCCAGCAGCCAAGTAATCATACGCTCGGGACTAGGAACAGATACGCAGTATTTT
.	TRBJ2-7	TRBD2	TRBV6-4	CASSVLAGYEQYF	TGTGCCAGCAGTGTGCTAGCGGGGTACGAGCAGTACTTC
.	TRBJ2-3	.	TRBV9	CASSGLSTDTQYF	TGTGCCAGCAGCGGTCTCAGCACAGATACGCAGTATTTT
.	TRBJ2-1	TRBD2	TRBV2	CATIRTSGIRVQFF	TGTGCCACCATTCGGACTAGCGGGATCCGGGTGCAGTTCTTC
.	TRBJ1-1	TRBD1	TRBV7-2	CASRTQGGRTEAFF	TGTGCCAGCAGAACACAGGGGGGGAGAACTGAAGCTTTCTTT
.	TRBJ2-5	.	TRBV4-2	CASSHGLLQETQYF	TGTGCCAGCAGCCACGGACTGCTACAAGAGACCCAGTACTTC
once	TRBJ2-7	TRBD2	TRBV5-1	CASSRLAGETHEQYF	TGCGCCAGCAGCCGTCTAGCGGGAGAGACCCACGAGCAGTACTTC
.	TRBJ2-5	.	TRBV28	CASRGRETQYF	TGTGCCAGCAGGGGGAGGGAGACCCAGTACTTC
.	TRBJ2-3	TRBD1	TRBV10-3	CAIANPGQGTDTQYF	TGTGCCATCGCCAATCCGGGACAGGGCACAGATACGCAGTATTTT
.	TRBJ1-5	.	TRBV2	CASASGENQPQHF	TGTGCCAGCGCTAGTGGGGAAAATCAGCCCCAGCATTTT
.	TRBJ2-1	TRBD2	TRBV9	CASSVIAGGGEQFF	TGTGCCAGCAGCGTCATAGCGGGAGGAGGTGAGCAGTTCTTC
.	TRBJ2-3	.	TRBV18	CASSPGGTDTQYF	TGTGCCAGCTCACCAGGCGGCACAGATACGCAGTATTTT
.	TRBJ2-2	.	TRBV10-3	CAISGQANTGELFF	TGTGCCATCAGTGGCCAGGCAAACACCGGGGAGCTGTTTTTT
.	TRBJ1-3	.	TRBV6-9	CASSSDRLVGNTIYF	TGTGCCAGCAGTTCGGACCGACTTGTTGGAAACACCATATATTTT